Presented here are 7 T cell receptor beta chains from one specimen sequenced in a study of PD-L1 blockade in urothelial cancer. Described time point: peripheral blood 6 weeks after treatment start. Sequencing used immunoSEQ multiplex PCR; TCRdb keeps in-frame clones, though not all of them. Seen here are around 110,000 clones, approximately 90% observed once, and the top ten hold about 1.5%. Sequencing used PBMCs, obtained around atezolizumab (anti-PD-L1) treatment. These receptors were taken from a man aged 60-69 years with urothelial cancer.

The chain employs TRBV19 and TRBJ2-4; tentatively, D is TRBD2 (6 bases). V lost 0 bases to trimming and J lost 11 bases, with 17 bases between them. CDR1 LNHDA and CDR2 SQIVND come from the germline V gene (reference sequence). The CDR3 sequence is 15 residues long. In DNA, the CDR3 is TGTGCCAGTAGTATAGACTCGGGGGTCGGCATATTTCAGTACTTC. Protein sequence: CASSIDSGVGIFQYF.

The chain has TRBV6-1 and TRBJ1-6, with 9 bases aligning to TRBD1. J lost 7 bases, V lost 5 bases, and 6 bases had no gene match. CDR1 is MNHNS, CDR2 SASEGT, per germline. This CDR3 is built from 15 residues. CDR3 in amino acids: CASSPRDRENSPLHF. The CDR3 DNA is TGTGCCAGCAGTCCCCGGGACAGGGAAAATTCACCCCTCCACTTT.

The rearrangement uses TRBV4-1 and TRBJ2-3; TRBD2 is a possible D gene (5 bases). V lost 1 base and J 0 bases, leaving 8 bases between the germline ends. The CDR3 has 15 amino acids. Germline V gene sequence: CDR1 MGHRA, CDR2 YSYEKL. CDR3 in amino acids: CASSQATGSTDTQYF. In nucleotides, the CDR3 is TGCGCCAGCAGCCAAGCGACGGGAAGCACAGATACGCAGTATTTT.

The chain carries TRBV27 and TRBJ2-7, with D maybe TRBD2 (5 bases). The germline CDR1 and CDR2 sequences are MNHEY and SMNVEV (reference sequence). V lost 5 bases and J 6 bases, leaving 11 bases between the germline ends. The CDR3 is 12 amino acids. The CDR3 nucleotides are TGTGCCAGCAGTCGGCTAGGGAGCGAGCAGTACTTC. It encodes CASSRLGSEQYF.

J is TRBJ2-2 and V is TRBV5-1, with 11 bases lining up with TRBD2. Trimming cost V 3 bases and J 1 base; bases outside gene matches: 2. CDR3 length equals 16 residues. Germline CDR1 is SGHRS and CDR2 is YFSETQ. The CDR3 is CASSSGLAVNTGELFF. The CDR3 DNA reads TGCGCCAGCAGCTCGGGACTAGCGGTGAACACCGGGGAGCTGTTTTTT.

This clone was detected a few times. This chain connects TRBV28 to TRBJ1-1; weak D call: TRBD1 (5 bases). Germline values: CDR1 MDHEN, CDR2 SYDVKM. The V gene lost 1 base and the J gene lost 6 bases, with 9 bases spanning the gap. This CDR3 is 13 amino acids long. In DNA form, the CDR3 reads TGTGCCAGCAGTTTATTGGGGGAGGCTGAAGCTTTCTTT. Residues: CASSLLGEAEAFF.

V gene TRBV7-6 combines with J gene TRBJ2-7; a weak D match, TRBD1 (5 bases). The CDR3 is made up of 15 amino acids. V gave up 4 bases and J gave up 0 bases, with 13 bases separating them. From germline, CDR1 is SGHVS and CDR2 FNYEAQ. CDR3 sequence: CASSYSTASSYEQYF. In DNA form, the CDR3 reads TGTGCCAGCAGCTACTCGACAGCCAGCTCCTACGAGCAGTACTTC. The variable domain in full, with the rest retrieved from reference TRBV7-6 and TRBJ2-7, is GAGVSQSPRYKVTKRGQDVALRCDPISGHVSLYWYRQALGQGPEFLTYFNYEAQQDKSGLPNDRFSAERPEGSISTLTIQRTEQRDSAMYRCASSYSTASSYEQYFGPGTRLTVT.